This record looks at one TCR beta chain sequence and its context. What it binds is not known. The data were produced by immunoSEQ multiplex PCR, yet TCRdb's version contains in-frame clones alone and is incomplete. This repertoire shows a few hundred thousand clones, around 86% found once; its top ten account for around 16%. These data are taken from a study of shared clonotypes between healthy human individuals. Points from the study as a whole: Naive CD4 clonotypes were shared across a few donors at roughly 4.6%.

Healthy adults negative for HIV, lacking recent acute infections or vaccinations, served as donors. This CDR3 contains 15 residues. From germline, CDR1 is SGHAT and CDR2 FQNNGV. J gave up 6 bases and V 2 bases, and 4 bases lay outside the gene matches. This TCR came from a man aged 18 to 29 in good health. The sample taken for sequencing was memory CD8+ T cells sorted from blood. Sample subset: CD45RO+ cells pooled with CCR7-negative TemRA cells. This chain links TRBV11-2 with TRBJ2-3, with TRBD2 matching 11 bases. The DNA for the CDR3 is TGTGCCAGCAGCTTACTAGCGGGGGGCCCCGATACGCAGTATTTT. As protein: CASSLLAGGPDTQYF.